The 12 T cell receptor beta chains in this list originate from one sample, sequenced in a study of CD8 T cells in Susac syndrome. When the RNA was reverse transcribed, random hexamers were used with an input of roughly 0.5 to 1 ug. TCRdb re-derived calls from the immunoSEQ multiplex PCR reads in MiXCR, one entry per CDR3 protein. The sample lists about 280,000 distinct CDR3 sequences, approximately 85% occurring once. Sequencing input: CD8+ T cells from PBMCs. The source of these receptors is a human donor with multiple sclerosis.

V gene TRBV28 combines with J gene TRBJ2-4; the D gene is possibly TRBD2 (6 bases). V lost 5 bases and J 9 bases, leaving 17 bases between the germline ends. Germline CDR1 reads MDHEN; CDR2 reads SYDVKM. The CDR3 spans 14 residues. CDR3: CASSRVGGSGIQYF. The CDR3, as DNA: TGTGCCAGCAGTCGTGTTGGGGGGTCAGGCATTCAGTACTTC.

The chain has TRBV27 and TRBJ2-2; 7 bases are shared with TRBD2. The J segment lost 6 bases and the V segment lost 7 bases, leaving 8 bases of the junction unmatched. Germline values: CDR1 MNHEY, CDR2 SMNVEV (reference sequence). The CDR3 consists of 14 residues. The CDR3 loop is CASTLVGGAGELFF. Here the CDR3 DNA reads TGTGCCAGCACCCTCGTGGGAGGGGCCGGGGAGCTGTTTTTT.

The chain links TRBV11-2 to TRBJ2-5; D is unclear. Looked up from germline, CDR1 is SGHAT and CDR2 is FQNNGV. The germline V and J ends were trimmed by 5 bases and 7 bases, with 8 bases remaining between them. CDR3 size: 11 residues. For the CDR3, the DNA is TGTGCCAGCAGCCCCCCGGGGACCCAGTACTTC. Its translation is CASSPPGTQYF.

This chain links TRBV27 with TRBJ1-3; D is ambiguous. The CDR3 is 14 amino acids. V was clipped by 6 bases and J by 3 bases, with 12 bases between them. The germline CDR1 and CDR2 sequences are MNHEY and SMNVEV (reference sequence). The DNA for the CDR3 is TGTGCCAGCAGGGGCGGGCCCCATGGAAACACCATATATTTT. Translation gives CASRGGPHGNTIYF.

CDR3 sequence: CASGGGQIYEQYF. The CDR3 DNA reads as TGCGCCAGCGGGGGGGGGCAGATCTACGAGCAGTACTTC. V gene TRBV4-1 combines with J gene TRBJ2-7; TRBD2 might be the D (7 bases). The CDR3 has 13 amino acids. Germline V gene data show CDR1 as MGHRA and CDR2 as YSYEKL. V lost 8 bases and J 3 bases, leaving 14 bases between the germline ends.

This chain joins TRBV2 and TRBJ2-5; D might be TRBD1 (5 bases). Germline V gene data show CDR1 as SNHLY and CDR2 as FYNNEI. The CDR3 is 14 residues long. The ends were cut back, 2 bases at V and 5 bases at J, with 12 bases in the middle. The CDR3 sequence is CASSEWGSLETQYF. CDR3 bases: TGTGCCAGCAGTGAATGGGGCTCTCTCGAGACCCAGTACTTC.

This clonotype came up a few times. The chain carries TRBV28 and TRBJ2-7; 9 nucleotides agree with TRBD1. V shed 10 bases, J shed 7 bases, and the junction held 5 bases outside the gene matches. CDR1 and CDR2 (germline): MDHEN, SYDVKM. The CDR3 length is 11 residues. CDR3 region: CATGTGREQYF. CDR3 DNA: TGTGCCACCGGGACAGGGCGGGAGCAGTACTTC.

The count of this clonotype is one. DNA for the CDR3: TGCGCCAGCAGCTTAAGGAGAGGGGAAAGGATAAACACTGAAGCTTTCTTT. Its protein is CASSLRRGERINTEAFF. V gene TRBV5-1 combines with J gene TRBJ1-1; perhaps TRBD1 as D (5 bases). Germline lookup yields CDR1 SGHRS and CDR2 YFSETQ. This CDR3 contains 17 residues. Trimming removed 2 bases at V and 2 bases at J, with 19 bases between.

The CDR3 coding sequence is TGTGCCAGCCCTACAGAAACTAGCACAGATACGCAGTATTTT. Protein: CASPTETSTDTQYF. The chain combines TRBV6-1 with TRBJ2-3; D is uncertain. The length of the CDR3 is 14 residues. Trimming removed 8 bases at V and 0 bases at J, with 12 bases between. The germline V gene has CDR1 MNHNS and CDR2 SASEGT.

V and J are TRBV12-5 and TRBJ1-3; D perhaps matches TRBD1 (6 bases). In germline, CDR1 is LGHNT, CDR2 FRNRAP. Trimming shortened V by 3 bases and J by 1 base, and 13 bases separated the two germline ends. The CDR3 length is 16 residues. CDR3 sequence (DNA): TGTGCTAGTGGTTTTCTTGGGGGCAAGTCTGGAAACACCATATATTTT. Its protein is CASGFLGGKSGNTIYF.

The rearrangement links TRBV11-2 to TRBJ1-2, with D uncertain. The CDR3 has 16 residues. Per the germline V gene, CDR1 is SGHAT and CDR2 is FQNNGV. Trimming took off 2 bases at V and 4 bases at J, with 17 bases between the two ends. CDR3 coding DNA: TGTGCCAGCAGCTTATGGGTGGTGCCCATCTTCTATGGCTACACCTTC. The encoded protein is CASSLWVVPIFYGYTF.

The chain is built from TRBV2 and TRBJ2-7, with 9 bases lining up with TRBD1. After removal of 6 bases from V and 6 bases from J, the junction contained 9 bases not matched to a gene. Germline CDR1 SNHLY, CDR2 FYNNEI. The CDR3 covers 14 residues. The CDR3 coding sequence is TGTGCCAGCAGGAGCCGGGACAGGGAGCGCGAGCAGTACTTC. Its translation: CASRSRDREREQYF.